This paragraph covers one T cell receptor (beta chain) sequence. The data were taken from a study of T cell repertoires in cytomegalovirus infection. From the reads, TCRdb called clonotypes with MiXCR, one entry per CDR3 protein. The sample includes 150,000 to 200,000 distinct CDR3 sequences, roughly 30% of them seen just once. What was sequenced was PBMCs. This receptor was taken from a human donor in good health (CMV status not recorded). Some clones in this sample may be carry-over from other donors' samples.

The CDR3 DNA follows: TGTGCCAGCAGCTTAGTTCTCGGCAGGGGGATGGATGGCTACACCTTC. This codes for CASSLVLGRGMDGYTF. This chain connects TRBV7-2 to TRBJ1-2; 7 positions match TRBD1. The V and J ends lost 1 base and 6 bases, in that order; junction bases with no gene match: 11. Germline V CDR1 and CDR2: SGHTA, FQGNSA. This CDR3 has 16 residues.